This entry lists 15 T cell receptor beta chains sequenced from one sample in a study of blood T cells in healthy people across ages. It was with a sample-barcoded 5' primer and a J-beta primer mix that a second PCR of roughly 6 to 12 cycles was run. TCRdb analysed the 5' RACE reads with MiXCR anew, one entry per CDR3 protein. The table has about 1,600,000 distinct CDR3 sequences, about 43% seen once. Sequencing was performed on blood. These receptors originate from a woman under 30 in good health.

V usage is TRBV7-9 and J usage is TRBJ1-2; unclear D gene. This CDR3 is built from 14 residues. Looked up from germline, CDR1 is SEHNR and CDR2 is FQNEAQ (reference sequence). Trimming stripped 6 bases from V and 8 bases from J, with 19 bases between. The CDR3, as DNA: TGTGCCAGCAGTAGATCGGCCGAACAATTGGGCTACACCTTC. Its protein product is CASSRSAEQLGYTF.

The rearrangement links TRBV7-9 to TRBJ1-5; TRBD1 is a possible D gene (6 bases). V lost 5 bases, J lost 11 bases, and 16 bases lay in between. CDR1 is SEHNR and CDR2 is FQNEAQ in the germline V gene (reference sequence). The CDR3 loop spans 13 amino acids. As DNA, the CDR3 is TGTGCCAGCAGCCCCCGTTGGGGGCAGGCCCAGCATTTT. Translation: CASSPRWGQAQHF.

The chain is built from TRBV2 and TRBJ2-4, with D unclear. The J call may not be correct, given that the DNA end is closer to TRBJ2-7. CDR3 length: 15 amino acids. The germline CDR1 and CDR2 sequences are SNHLY and FYNNEI. The DNA of the CDR3 is TGTGCCAGCAGTGAGATGCCAACATTCACCTACGAGCAGTACTTC. Protein product: CASSEMPTFTYEQYF.

This clonotype has more than one count but fewer than ten. The chain links TRBV6-5 to TRBJ2-7; no clear D gene. Trimming took off 0 bases at V and 0 bases at J, with 9 bases between the two ends. Germline CDR1 MNHEY, CDR2 SVGAGI. The CDR3 has 15 amino acids. The CDR3 DNA reads as TGTGCCAGCAGTTACTCGGCCGACCTCTCCTACGAGCAGTACTTC. Its translation: CASSYSADLSYEQYF.

This clonotype was detected only a few times. The CDR3 sequence: CATSRNTEAFF. CDR3 nucleotide sequence: TGTGCCACCAGCCGGAACACTGAAGCTTTCTTT. V is TRBV15 and J is TRBJ1-1; D not certain. The V gene's germline CDR1 is LNHNV and CDR2 YYDKDF (reference sequence). The CDR3 totals 11 residues. The ends were cut back, 5 bases at V and 1 base at J, with 2 bases in the middle.

The chain carries TRBV30 and TRBJ1-2, with D unresolved. The CDR3 loop spans 14 amino acids. V was pared by 3 bases and J by 0 bases, with 11 bases between. CDR1 is GTSNPN and CDR2 is SVGIG in the germline V gene (reference sequence). This CDR3 reads CAWSRRSANYGYTF. CDR3 coding DNA: TGTGCCTGGAGCCGACGGTCAGCTAACTATGGCTACACCTTC.

Of note for this clonotype: The junction differs from germline at one of its ends, possibly a read error. CDR3 sequence (DNA): TGTGCCGGCAGCTTATGTGGTAGCGGGGACTACAATGAGCAGTTCTTC. Translated, it gives CAGSLCGSGDYNEQFF. This rearrangement joins TRBV7-3 to TRBJ2-1; 8 nucleotides line up with TRBD2. The CDR3 has 16 residues. From germline, CDR1 is SGHTA and CDR2 FQGTGA.

In DNA, the CDR3 is TGCAGTGCTAGAAGGGTTCGGAGCGGGCCCTCGAGCTCCTACAATGAGCAGTACTTC. The encoded protein is CSARRVRSGPSSSYNEQYF. The V and J genes are TRBV20-1 and TRBJ2-7; D possibly corresponds to TRBD2 (6 bases). The CDR3 covers 19 residues. In germline, CDR1 is DFQATT, CDR2 SNEGSKA (reference sequence). Trimming shortened V by 2 bases and J by 7 bases, and 33 bases separated the two germline ends.

This clonotype came up once. V usage is TRBV12-3 or TRBV12-4 and J usage is TRBJ2-5; D unclear. The CDR3 has 13 amino acids. The ends were cut back, 6 bases at V and 5 bases at J, with 13 bases in the middle. The chain's CDR3 is CASSVRKPETQYF. In DNA form, the CDR3 reads TGTGCCAGCAGCGTAAGGAAGCCGGAGACCCAGTACTTC.

The chain is built from TRBV9 and TRBJ2-7; 8 bases fit TRBD2. The germline V gene has CDR1 SGDLS and CDR2 YYNGEE. J gave up 7 bases and V 0 bases, and 9 bases lay outside the gene matches. The CDR3 length is 15 residues. In nucleotides, the CDR3 is TGTGCCAGCAGCGTAGGAGGGACTAGTGGCAATGAGCAGTACTTC. Protein product: CASSVGGTSGNEQYF.

This clonotype was detected a few times. This chain links TRBV6-5 with TRBJ2-7; D may match TRBD1 or TRBD2 (5 bases each). V lost 2 bases and J 0 bases, leaving 17 bases between the germline ends. The CDR3 covers 17 residues. Germline CDR1 is MNHEY and CDR2 is SVGAGI. DNA for the CDR3: TGTGCCAGCAGTTACGGGAGACAGTCACATGGCTCCTACGAGCAGTACTTC. Residues: CASSYGRQSHGSYEQYF.

This clonotype has more than one count but fewer than ten. The rearrangement uses TRBV9 and TRBJ2-1, with a possible D match to TRBD2 (5 bases). The CDR3 is 15 amino acids. V was clipped by 5 bases and J by 6 bases, with 18 bases between them. Germline V CDR1 and CDR2: SGDLS, YYNGEE. For the CDR3, the DNA is TGTGCCAGCAGAGCTGAGGGATCGAGCTCCAATGAGCAGTTCTTC. Protein product: CASRAEGSSSNEQFF.

The chain links TRBV10-2 to TRBJ2-1; a weak D match, TRBD2 (7 bases). Trimming cost V 3 bases and J 6 bases, with 12 bases left between them. CDR3 length: 14 residues. The V gene's germline CDR1 is WSHSY and CDR2 SAAADI. The CDR3 sequence: CASSDGGGSNEQFF. The CDR3 nucleotides read TGCGCCAGCAGTGATGGGGGGGGCTCCAATGAGCAGTTCTTC.

The chain recombines TRBV20-1 with TRBJ2-2; D remains ambiguous. This CDR3 region has 14 residues. The germline gives CDR1 DFQATT, CDR2 SNEGSKA (reference sequence). With 7 bases removed from V and 0 bases from J, the gap between germline ends came to 12 bases. The CDR3 region is CSVGARTNTGELFF. CDR3 bases: TGCAGTGTTGGAGCGAGGACGAACACCGGGGAGCTGTTTTTT.

The chain combines TRBV27 with TRBJ2-7; perhaps D is TRBD1 or TRBD2 (5 bases each). The germline V and J ends were trimmed by 4 bases and 5 bases, with 21 bases remaining between them. CDR3 length: 16 amino acids. Germline lookup yields CDR1 MNHEY and CDR2 SMNVEV (reference sequence). The CDR3 here is CASSSSPRGRKDEQYF. The DNA of the CDR3 is TGTGCCAGCAGTTCCTCTCCCCGGGGCAGGAAAGACGAGCAGTACTTC.